This T cell receptor beta chain was recovered during a study of patients and donors after allogeneic stem cell transplantation. The CDR3 covers 16 residues. Between the trimmed V and J ends, which lost 4 bases and 0 bases, there was a span of 12 bases. TCRdb reprocessed the RT-PCR reads with MiXCR, giving one entry per CDR3 protein. The table records about 960,000 distinct CDR3 sequences, approximately 18% of them present only once. The V call is TRBV12-3 or TRBV12-4, the J call TRBJ2-2; D not resolved. Input material: blood, either unsorted or a sorted T cell fraction (not recorded which). The origin of this receptor is a human donor who was either an allogeneic HSCT recipient or a stem cell or donor lymphocyte infusion donor (not recorded which). It is not recorded whose cells these are; they may come from a transplant donor. The CDR3 region has the DNA TGTGCCAGCAGTTCTATCCGGTGGGCGAACACCGGGGAGCTGTTTTTT. Its translation: CASSSIRWANTGELFF.